This T cell receptor beta chain originates from a study of cytomegalovirus exposure and HLA in healthy donors. V lost 0 bases and J lost 4; bases outside the gene matches: 9. The CDR3 extends over 17 amino acids. Germline V lookup: CDR1 SGHRS, CDR2 YFSETQ. This clone was seen a single time. Produced via immunoSEQ multiplex PCR; TCRdb's table is partial and in-frame only. Among roughly 250,000 clones, around 87% were seen once, and the ten largest hold 0.95% to 1.5%. Sequenced sample: PBMCs. The TCR was taken from a woman aged 25 to 39 in good health and CMV-seropositive. This sequence joins TRBV5-1 and TRBJ1-2; TRBD1 agrees at 10 bases. The CDR3, as DNA: TGCGCCAGCAGCTTGGGTATCCCGGGACAGGGGAGCTATGGCTACACCTTC. This codes for CASSLGIPGQGSYGYTF.